The 19 T cell receptor beta chains in this list originate from one sample, sequenced in a study of blood T cell repertoires in COVID-19. The data were produced by immunoSEQ multiplex PCR, yet TCRdb's version contains in-frame clones alone and is incomplete. There are over 90,000 clones in the sample; around 90% occur only once, and over 2% lies in the top ten. Sequenced: peripheral blood. The receptors come from a man aged 45-65 years with active COVID-19.

The chain employs TRBV6-5 and TRBJ2-7, with 9 bases that match TRBD1. The CDR3 loop spans 13 amino acids. V lost 10 bases and J lost 3; bases outside the gene matches: 7. Germline loops: CDR1 MNHEY, CDR2 SVGAGI. The CDR3 sequence is CAISETGGYEQYF. DNA for the CDR3: TGTGCCATCTCTGAGACAGGGGGCTACGAGCAGTACTTC.

This chain joins TRBV9 and TRBJ2-7; D is perhaps TRBD1 (6 bases). Germline lookup yields CDR1 SGDLS and CDR2 YYNGEE. CDR3 length equals 14 residues. V was cut by 4 bases and J by 5 bases, with 16 bases left in between. CDR3 region: CASSPGEYLHEQYF. CDR3 coding DNA: TGTGCCAGCAGCCCAGGGGAGTATTTACACGAGCAGTACTTC.

The rearrangement uses TRBV27 and TRBJ1-5; 8 bases fit TRBD1. CDR1 is MNHEY, CDR2 SMNVEV, per germline (reference sequence). V lost 1 base, J lost 4 bases, and 6 bases stayed unmatched. The CDR3 is 16 amino acids. In nucleotides, the CDR3 is TGTGCCAGCAGTTTATTCGGACAGGGACGAAATCAGCCCCAGCATTTT. Its translation: CASSLFGQGRNQPQHF.

The gene calls are TRBV5-6 and TRBJ1-4, with a tentative D call TRBD1 (5 bases). This CDR3 has 16 amino acids. With 2 bases removed from V and 6 bases from J, the gap between germline ends came to 17 bases. Germline V gene data show CDR1 as SGHDT and CDR2 as YYEEEE. The CDR3 nucleotides are TGTGCCAGCAGCTTCACTTTCCTAGGAGGGGATGAAAAACTGTTTTTT. Encoded protein: CASSFTFLGGDEKLFF.

This clone was observed once. The rearrangement links TRBV5-4 to TRBJ1-5; D is uncertain. The length of the CDR3 is 16 residues. Germline V gives CDR1 SGHNT, CDR2 YYREEE (reference sequence). The V and J ends lost 3 bases and 0 bases respectively, with 13 bases between them. For the CDR3, the DNA is TGTGCCAGCAGCTCGGATAGGGAGGGTAGCAATCAGCCCCAGCATTTT. It encodes CASSSDREGSNQPQHF.

The chain has TRBV5-6 and TRBJ2-5, with 13 bases lining up with TRBD2. CDR1 is SGHDT, CDR2 YYEEEE, per germline. The CDR3 has 15 residues. The V and J ends lost 6 bases and 4 bases, in that order; junction bases with no gene match: 6. CDR3 coding DNA: TGTGCCAGCACCCGTACTAGCGGGGGGGGAGAGACCCAGTACTTC. Translated: CASTRTSGGGETQYF.

The rearrangement joins TRBV3-1 (or the pseudogene TRBV3-2) to TRBJ2-7, with D perhaps TRBD2 (5 bases). Trimming took 6 bases from V and 1 from J, leaving 10 bases between them. Germline loops: CDR1 LGHDT, CDR2 YNNKEL (reference sequence). The CDR3 sequence is 13 residues long. For the CDR3, the DNA is TGTGCCAGCAGACCCTCGGGGTCCTACGAGCAGTACTTC. This codes for CASRPSGSYEQYF.

The V and J genes are TRBV11-2 and TRBJ2-1; 8 nucleotides align to TRBD2. This CDR3 has 14 amino acids. The germline V gene encodes CDR1 SGHAT and CDR2 FQNNGV. Trimming at V came to 3 bases and at J to 7 bases, leaving 5 bases not matched to a gene. CDR3 in DNA: TGTGCCAGCAGCTTCCGACTAGCGAGAAATGAGCAGTTCTTC. Translated: CASSFRLARNEQFF. The variable domain in full, completed from reference TRBV11-2 and TRBJ2-1, reads EAGVAQSPRYKIIEKRQSVAFWCNPISGHATLYWYQQILGQGPKLLIQFQNNGVVDDSQLPKDRFSAERLKGVDSTLKIQPAKLEDSAVYLCASSFRLARNEQFFGPGTRLTVL.

The table lists this clone with a count of one. The chain carries TRBV7-9 and TRBJ1-1; D perhaps matches TRBD1 (6 bases). V was cut by 4 bases and J by 4 bases, with 16 bases left in between. This CDR3 has 15 amino acids. Germline CDR1 reads SEHNR; CDR2 reads FQNEAQ (reference sequence). CDR3 residues: CASSSFRGRATEAFF. Here the CDR3 DNA reads TGTGCCAGCAGCTCCTTCAGGGGAAGGGCCACTGAAGCTTTCTTT.

V is TRBV19 and J is TRBJ1-2, with TRBD1 matching 10 bases. Germline V lookup: CDR1 LNHDA, CDR2 SQIVND (reference sequence). V shed 6 bases and J 8 bases; nucleotides not matched to a gene: 15. This CDR3 region has 16 residues. CDR3 bases: TGTGCCAGTAGAAGCACCTCCGGGACAGGGGCGGGAGGCTACACCTTC. Residues: CASRSTSGTGAGGYTF.

In its sample, this clone was seen a few times. The chain has TRBV4-1 and TRBJ2-7; 8 positions agree with TRBD2. The CDR3 totals 15 residues. CDR1 MGHRA and CDR2 YSYEKL come from the germline V gene. V was clipped by 3 bases and J by 5 bases; unmatched bases: 9. The CDR3 protein is CASSQPQRGRNEQYF. The CDR3 DNA is TGCGCCAGCAGCCAGCCACAGCGGGGGCGGAACGAGCAGTACTTC.

This chain links TRBV29-1 with TRBJ2-3, with 8 bases that match TRBD2. The CDR3 is made up of 14 amino acids. The V and J ends lost 6 bases and 6 bases, in that order; junction bases with no gene match: 11. Per the germline V gene, CDR1 is SQVTM and CDR2 is ANQGSEA. Here the CDR3 reads CSVVNAGGRDTQYF. As DNA, the CDR3 is TGCAGCGTCGTAAATGCGGGGGGCAGGGATACGCAGTATTTT.

The chain uses TRBV5-6 and TRBJ2-2; no clear D gene. CDR3 length: 12 amino acids. In germline, CDR1 is SGHDT, CDR2 YYEEEE. The germline V and J ends were trimmed by 1 base and 6 bases, with 4 bases remaining between them. Here the CDR3 reads CASSLSSGELFF. The DNA for the CDR3 is TGTGCCAGCAGCTTGTCCTCCGGGGAGCTGTTTTTT. The full variable domain, in which reference TRBV5-6 and TRBJ2-2 provide the parts outside the CDR3, is DAGVTQSPTHLIKTRGQQVTLRCSPKSGHDTVSWYQQALGQGPQFIFQYYEEEERQRGNFPDRFSGHQFPNYSSELNVNALLLGDSALYLCASSLSSGELFFGEGSRLTVL.

For the CDR3, the DNA is TGTGCCAGCAGCATCGGACAGGGTCACGCTGAAGCTTTCTTT. This gives the protein CASSIGQGHAEAFF. The rearrangement joins TRBV5-6 to TRBJ1-1, with 8 bases matching TRBD1. This CDR3 has 14 residues. V lost 4 bases, J lost 6 bases, and 8 bases stayed unmatched. CDR1 is SGHDT, CDR2 YYEEEE, per germline.

Only one count was recorded for this clone. This chain connects TRBV6-6 to TRBJ2-7; 9 bases map to TRBD2. Per germline, CDR1 MNHNY and CDR2 SVGAGI (reference sequence). Trimming cost V 5 bases and J 1 base; bases outside gene matches: 6. The CDR3 runs 15 residues. The CDR3 protein is CASSQVGLASYEQYF. For the CDR3, the DNA is TGTGCCAGCAGTCAGGTGGGACTAGCTTCCTACGAGCAGTACTTC.

This chain connects TRBV20-1 to TRBJ1-1; D is possibly TRBD1 (6 bases). This CDR3 region has 11 residues. Trimming removed 6 bases at V and 7 bases at J, with 12 bases between. Germline assignment: CDR1 DFQATT and CDR2 SNEGSKA (reference sequence). CDR3 in DNA: TGCAGTGCCAACGAGGGGGTTGAAGCTTTCTTT. It codes for CSANEGVEAFF.

V is TRBV2 and J is TRBJ2-7, with 8 bases fitting TRBD1. J was trimmed by 0 bases and V by 6 bases; bases with no gene match: 7. The CDR3 contains 15 residues. Germline-derived CDR1 and CDR2 are SNHLY and FYNNEI. The CDR3, as DNA: TGTGCCAGCAGACCGGGACAGGCCTCCTCCTACGAGCAGTACTTC. Its protein is CASRPGQASSYEQYF.

V and J are TRBV5-1 and TRBJ2-3, with 8 bases fitting TRBD2. From germline, CDR1 is SGHRS and CDR2 YFSETQ. With 0 bases clipped from V and 3 bases from J, the junction kept 9 bases outside the gene matches. The CDR3 has 17 amino acids. The CDR3 DNA sequence: TGCGCCAGCAGCTTGGCCGGGAGCGGGGGCTGGACAGATACGCAGTATTTT. Its protein is CASSLAGSGGWTDTQYF.

The chain uses TRBV30 and TRBJ1-4; 8 bases align to TRBD1. This CDR3 comprises 16 residues. Trimming took 4 bases from V and 7 from J; bases not matched to a gene: 14. Germline-derived CDR1 and CDR2 are GTSNPN and SVGIG (reference sequence). The CDR3, as DNA: TGTGCCTGGACCCGATTCGGGACAGGCCTGGGTGAAAAACTGTTTTTT. Its translation: CAWTRFGTGLGEKLFF.